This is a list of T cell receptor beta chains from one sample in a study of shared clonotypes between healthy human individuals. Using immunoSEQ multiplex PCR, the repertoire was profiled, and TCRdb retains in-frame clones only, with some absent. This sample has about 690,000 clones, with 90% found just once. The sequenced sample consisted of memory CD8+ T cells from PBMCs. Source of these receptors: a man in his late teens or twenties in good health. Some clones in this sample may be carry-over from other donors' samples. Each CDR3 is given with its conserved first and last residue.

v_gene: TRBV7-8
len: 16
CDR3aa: CASSFYQRESLNEQFF

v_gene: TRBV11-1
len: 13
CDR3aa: CASSPRPTDTQYF

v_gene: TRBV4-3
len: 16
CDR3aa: CASSQVRGMRSYEQYF

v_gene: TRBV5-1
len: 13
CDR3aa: CASSPGRAYEQYF

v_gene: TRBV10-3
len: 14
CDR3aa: CAISPGESNQPQHF

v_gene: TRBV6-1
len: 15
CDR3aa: CASTGRGLRAHEQYF

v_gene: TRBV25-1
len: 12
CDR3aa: CASSPDYYEQYF

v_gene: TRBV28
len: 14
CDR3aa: CASSFGNLRTEAFF

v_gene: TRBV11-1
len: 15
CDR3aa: CASSWGDRASSGYTF

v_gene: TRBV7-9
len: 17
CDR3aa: CASSSRQSVPLNTEAFF

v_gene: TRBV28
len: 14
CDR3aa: CASSFGGLNTEAFF

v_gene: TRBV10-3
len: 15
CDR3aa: CAISDQPTGTYEQYF

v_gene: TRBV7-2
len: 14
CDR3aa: CASSYRPRAAEAFF

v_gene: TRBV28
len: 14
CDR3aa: CASSDQGFYQPQHF

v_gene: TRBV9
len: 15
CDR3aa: CASSAYPVGAYEQYF

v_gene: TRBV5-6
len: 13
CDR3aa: CASSFAQGETQYF

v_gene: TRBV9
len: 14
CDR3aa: CASSVQVRGETQYF

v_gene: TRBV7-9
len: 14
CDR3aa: CASSLVTDGEKLFF

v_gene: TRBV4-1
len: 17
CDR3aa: CASSQDRGQGARYEQYF

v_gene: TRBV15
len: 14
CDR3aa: CATSPRDTSYGYTF

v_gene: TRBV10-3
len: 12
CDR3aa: CAILAETYEQYF

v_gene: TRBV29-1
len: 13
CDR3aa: CSVTGESTDTQYF

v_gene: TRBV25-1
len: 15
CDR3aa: CASWGGSSGANVLTF

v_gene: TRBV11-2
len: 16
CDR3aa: CASSLPPSGNTGELFF

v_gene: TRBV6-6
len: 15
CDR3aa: CASSRGTASGNTIYF

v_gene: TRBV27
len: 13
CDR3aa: CASISGEGNTIYF

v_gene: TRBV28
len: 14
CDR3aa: CASSFRGAAYEQYF

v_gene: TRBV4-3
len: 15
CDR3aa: CASSQDRSGYNEQFF

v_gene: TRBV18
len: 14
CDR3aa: CASSLGTNTGELFF

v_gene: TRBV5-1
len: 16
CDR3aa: CASNLGVGRSAGELFF

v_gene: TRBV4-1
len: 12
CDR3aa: CASKGGAGEQYF

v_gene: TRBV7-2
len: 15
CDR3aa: CASSLAGYDSYEQYF

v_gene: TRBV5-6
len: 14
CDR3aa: CASSWGQSSYEQYF

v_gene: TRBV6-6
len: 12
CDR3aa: CASSFDRAEQYF

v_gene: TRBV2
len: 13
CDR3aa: CASRAPNWEKLFF

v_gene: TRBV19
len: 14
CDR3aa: CASSSGLITDTQYF

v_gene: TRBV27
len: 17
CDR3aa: CASSSRTSGRILDTQYF

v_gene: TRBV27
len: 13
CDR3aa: CASTRGQGNEAFF

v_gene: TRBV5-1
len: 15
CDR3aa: CASSQTRGGYNEQFF

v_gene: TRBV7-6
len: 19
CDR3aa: CASSIHIRTSGRDKETQYF

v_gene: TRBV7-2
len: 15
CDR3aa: CASSLIGGVYQPQHF

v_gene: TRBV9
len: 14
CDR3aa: CASSPSGGAYEQYF

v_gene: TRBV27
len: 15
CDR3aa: CASSKQGWGAGELFF

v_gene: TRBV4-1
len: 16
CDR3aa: CASSLGTSGSTDTQYF

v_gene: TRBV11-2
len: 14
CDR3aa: CASSFGPFNYEQYF

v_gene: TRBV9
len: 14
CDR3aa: CASSVWDRGETQYF

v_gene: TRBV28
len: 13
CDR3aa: CASSPQLATKLDF

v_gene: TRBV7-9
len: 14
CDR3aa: CASSPRDGGYEQYF

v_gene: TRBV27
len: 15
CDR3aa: CASTQTGGASYEQYF

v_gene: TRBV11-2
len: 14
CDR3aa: CASSLIVTHYEQFF

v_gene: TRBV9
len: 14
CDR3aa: CASNMGREGDTQYF

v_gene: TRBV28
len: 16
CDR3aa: CASSLGPSYSNQPQHF

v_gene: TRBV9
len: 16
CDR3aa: CASSTPVNGGNYGYTF

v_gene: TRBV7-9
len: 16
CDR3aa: CASSLEGVGKNTEAFF

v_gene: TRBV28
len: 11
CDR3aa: CASSSGPGYTF

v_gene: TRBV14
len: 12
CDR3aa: CASSQGGSLGTF

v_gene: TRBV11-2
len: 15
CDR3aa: CASSAGLAGGYEQYF

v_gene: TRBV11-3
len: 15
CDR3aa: CASSSLAGGRNEQFF

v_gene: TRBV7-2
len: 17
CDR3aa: CASSLDWWQSSNQPQHF

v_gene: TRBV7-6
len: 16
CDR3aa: CASSGRVGSTNEKLFF